The 20 T cell receptor beta chains given below trace back to one sample, sequenced in a study of blood T cells in healthy people across ages. Together with a sample-barcoded 5' primer, a J-beta primer mix was included in a second PCR lasting roughly 6 to 12 cycles. TCRdb processed the 5' RACE reads anew with MiXCR; each CDR3 protein has one entry. The sample holds about 670,000 distinct CDR3 sequences, under 65% seen once. The sequenced material came from blood. The receptors shown here come from a woman older than 75 in good health.

This clonotype was recorded at least ten times. This chain links TRBV10-1 with TRBJ2-4; D assignment may be TRBD1 or TRBD2 (6 bases each). The CDR3 runs 16 residues. In germline, CDR1 is WNHNN, CDR2 SYGVQD (reference sequence). V lost 3 bases, J lost 0 bases, and 12 bases lay in between. The CDR3 DNA reads TGCGCCAGCAGTGAAGGGGGGTTCCTAGCCAAAAACATTCAGTACTTC. It yields the protein CASSEGGFLAKNIQYF.

The CDR3 sequence is CASSLLQRGSPLHF. DNA for the CDR3: TGTGCCAGCAGCTTATTACAGAGGGGTTCACCCCTCCACTTT. This chain joins TRBV7-3 and TRBJ1-6; D perhaps matches TRBD1 (5 bases). V shed 2 bases and J shed 9 bases, with 11 bases lying between them. This CDR3 is built from 14 residues. Germline assignment: CDR1 SGHTA and CDR2 FQGTGA.

In this sample, this clonotype turned up a few times. This sequence may be a read error, since a much larger clone differs from it by one base. The rearrangement uses TRBV24-1 and TRBJ2-7, with a possible D match to TRBD2 (6 bases). V was pared by 3 bases and J by 7 bases, with 21 bases between. This CDR3 is 16 amino acids long. Per the germline V gene, CDR1 is KGHDR and CDR2 is SFDVKD. The CDR3 DNA reads TGTGCCACCAGTGATAGGAGGACACCTCGGGGGAATGAGCAGTACTTC. This sequence encodes CATSDRRTPRGNEQYF.

There are many counts of this clonotype. CDR3 protein: CASSYSRGTGVHEQYF. As DNA, the CDR3 is TGTGCCAGCAGTTACTCAAGGGGGACAGGGGTCCACGAGCAGTACTTC. This chain joins TRBV6-6 and TRBJ2-7; TRBD1 matches 10 bases. This CDR3 region has 16 residues. Germline V gene data show CDR1 as MNHNY and CDR2 as SVGAGI (reference sequence). The V segment lost 0 bases and the J segment 5 bases; nucleotides outside the gene matches: 7.

This clonotype was recorded many times. The gene calls are TRBV14 and TRBJ2-7; 13 positions match TRBD2. Germline V lookup: CDR1 SGHDN, CDR2 FVKESK. The ends lost 0 bases at V and 3 bases at J; junction bases unmatched: 8. This CDR3 has 18 amino acids. The CDR3 DNA is TGTGCCAGCAGCCAAGAGGTCCCAGGGACTAGCGGGATCTACGAGCAGTACTTC. Its translation is CASSQEVPGTSGIYEQYF.

This clonotype was detected many times. The chain has TRBV12-3 or TRBV12-4 and TRBJ2-7; 10 bases are shared with TRBD1. The V gene end was trimmed by 3 bases and the J gene end by 3 bases; junction bases not matched to a gene: 2. The CDR3 totals 14 residues. CDR3 sequence (DNA): TGTGCCAGCAGTTTCTGGACAGGGGGCTACGAGCAGTACTTC. Its translation: CASSFWTGGYEQYF.

Only a few counts were recorded for this clonotype. J is TRBJ2-2 and V is TRBV7-9, with D possibly matching TRBD1 (6 bases). CDR3 length equals 16 residues. Per germline, CDR1 SEHNR and CDR2 FQNEAQ (reference sequence). Between the trimmed V and J ends, which lost 5 bases and 2 bases, there was a span of 15 bases. The CDR3 DNA reads as TGTGCCAGCAGCCGGGGACAAGATCTAAACACCGGGGAGCTGTTTTTT. It yields the protein CASSRGQDLNTGELFF.

As regards this clonotype: A much larger clone lies a single base off, so this may be a read error. The rearrangement links TRBV12-3 or TRBV12-4 to TRBJ1-1, with no clear D. This CDR3 is built from 14 residues. CDR3 in amino acids: CAGSLEWGNTEAFF. DNA of the CDR3: TGTGCCGGCAGTTTAGAGTGGGGGAACACTGAAGCTTTCTTT.

In its sample, this clonotype was seen a few times. The chain combines TRBV2 with TRBJ1-5; D gene uncertain. The germline V and J ends were trimmed by 1 base and 0 bases, with 7 bases remaining between them. This CDR3 contains 15 residues. The germline V gene encodes CDR1 SNHLY and CDR2 FYNNEI. CDR3 sequence: CASSEGAISNQPQHF. CDR3 coding DNA: TGTGCCAGCAGTGAAGGGGCTATTAGCAATCAGCCCCAGCATTTT.

This clonotype was recorded many times. This chain joins TRBV20-1 and TRBJ1-5; D gene ambiguous. There are 19 residues in the CDR3. With 0 bases removed from V and 4 bases from J, the gap between germline ends came to 25 bases. Germline V gives CDR1 DFQATT, CDR2 SNEGSKA (reference sequence). The CDR3 sequence is CSARDSRRAQSAKNQPQHF. As DNA, the CDR3 is TGCAGTGCTAGAGATTCGCGTCGGGCACAATCAGCCAAAAATCAGCCCCAGCATTTT.

This clonotype was seen repeatedly, ten times or more. V and J are TRBV20-1 and TRBJ1-5; TRBD1 might be the D (5 bases). V lost 6 bases, J lost 9 bases, and 12 bases lay in between. The germline V gene has CDR1 DFQATT and CDR2 SNEGSKA (reference sequence). This CDR3 is built from 11 residues. CDR3 nucleotide sequence: TGCAGTGCCCGGGGCTTTGCGCCCCAGCATTTT. This sequence encodes CSARGFAPQHF.

The V gene is TRBV28, the J gene TRBJ2-1, with D unresolved. V lost 6 bases and J 8 bases, leaving 17 bases between the germline ends. CDR1 is MDHEN, CDR2 SYDVKM, per germline. CDR3 size: 14 residues. CDR3 DNA sequence: TGTGCCAGCAGCCCAACCCCCACTATCGATGAGCAGTTCTTC. It translates to CASSPTPTIDEQFF.

The V and J genes are TRBV5-1 and TRBJ2-1, with D hard to call. Between the trimmed V and J ends, which lost 3 bases and 3 bases, there was a span of 13 bases. Germline values: CDR1 SGHRS, CDR2 YFSETQ. There are 15 residues in the CDR3. CDR3 in amino acids: CASSSQRTGYNEQFF. The CDR3 DNA sequence: TGCGCCAGCAGCTCGCAAAGGACGGGCTACAATGAGCAGTTCTTC.

Regarding this clonotype: A much larger clone differs by one base, so this may be a read error. The rearrangement joins TRBV9 to TRBJ2-1; 7 nucleotides match TRBD1. CDR3 length: 14 residues. CDR1 and CDR2 from the germline V gene are SGDLS and YYNGEE. CDR3 in DNA: TGTGCCAGCAGCGTCACGACAGGGAACAATGAGCGGTTCTTC. Encoded protein: CASSVTTGNNERFF.

The rearrangement joins TRBV29-1 to TRBJ2-7, with 10 bases matching TRBD2. Germline values: CDR1 SQVTM, CDR2 ANQGSEA. The CDR3 has 16 amino acids. V dropped 7 bases and J dropped 0; count of bases not matched to a gene: 12. The CDR3, as DNA: TGCAGCGCCGAGGGGCCTACTAGCGGGACCTCCTACGAGCAGTACTTC. This translates into CSAEGPTSGTSYEQYF.

The chain joins TRBV12-5 to TRBJ2-3; D uncertain. The length of the CDR3 is 15 residues. V gave up 7 bases and J gave up 0 bases, with 14 bases separating them. Germline assignment: CDR1 LGHNT and CDR2 FRNRAP. This CDR3 reads CASVKSVTSTDTQYF. The CDR3 DNA reads as TGTGCTAGTGTAAAGAGCGTGACTAGCACAGATACGCAGTATTTT. The entire variable domain, with the rest obtained from reference TRBV12-5 and TRBJ2-3, is as follows: DARVTQTPRHKVTEMGQEVTMRCQPILGHNTVFWYRQTMMQGLELLAYFRNRAPLDDSGMPKDRFSAEMPDATLATLKIQPSEPRDSAVYFCASVKSVTSTDTQYFGPGTRLTVL.

This chain links TRBV12-3 or TRBV12-4 with TRBJ2-4, with D maybe TRBD2 (6 bases). The CDR3 consists of 14 residues. Between the trimmed V and J ends, which lost 1 base and 7 bases, there was a span of 11 bases. The CDR3 reads CASSLGRDINIQYF. The CDR3 DNA reads TGTGCCAGCAGTTTAGGGCGGGATATTAACATTCAGTACTTC.

This clonotype was seen ten or more times. This chain connects TRBV11-2 to TRBJ2-2; no clear D gene. Germline-derived CDR1 and CDR2 are SGHAT and FQNNGV. The CDR3 totals 15 residues. V lost 0 bases and J lost 7, with 12 bases in between. In DNA, the CDR3 is TGTGCCAGCAGCTTAGATTACTATCCTGGCGGGGAGCTGTTTTTT. Translation gives CASSLDYYPGGELFF.

This clonotype was picked up many times. The chain links TRBV28 to TRBJ2-5; 7 positions match TRBD2. There are 14 residues in the CDR3. V lost 10 bases to trimming and J lost 5 bases; unmatched junction nucleotides: 13. From germline, CDR1 is MDHEN and CDR2 SYDVKM. CDR3 amino acids: CATSTGGGVETQYF. The CDR3 region has the DNA TGTGCCACTTCGACGGGGGGTGGGGTGGAGACCCAGTACTTC.

The chain is built from TRBV4-2 and TRBJ1-1; 10 positions match TRBD1. V lost 1 base to trimming and J lost 5 bases; unmatched junction nucleotides: 4. The V gene's germline CDR1 is LGHNA and CDR2 YNFKEQ. CDR3 size: 15 residues. This CDR3 reads CASSQGDRGGTEAFF. The CDR3 bases are TGTGCCAGCAGCCAAGGGGACAGGGGAGGGACTGAAGCTTTCTTT.